What follows are 21 T cell receptor beta chains derived from one specimen sequenced in a study of neurological immune-mediated disorders (dated by TCRdb to 2018 to 2020). Receptor libraries were prepared by 5' RACE. Sequenced using an Illumina HiSeq 2500. TCRdb reprocessed the public reads (quality trimming at Q25 with fastp, clone calling with MiXCR) and kept in-frame beta chains. Each CDR3 protein gets just one entry, which takes the most common genes and DNA from the rows behind it. Recorded for this sample are more than 50,000 distinct CDR3 sequences; around 5.5% of them occurred a single time. The ten largest clonotypes hold approximately 3% of the sample. Material: PBMCs. The receptors originated from a woman in her twenties or thirties with multiple sclerosis.

Many counts were recorded for this clonotype. The chain combines TRBV11-2 with TRBJ2-3; maybe TRBD2 (5 bases). Germline loops: CDR1 SGHAT, CDR2 FQNNGV. Trimming pared 1 base from V and 0 bases from J, leaving 17 bases between. The CDR3 consists of 18 residues. CDR3 sequence: CASSLGLGVILSTDTQYF. The CDR3 DNA follows: TGTGCCAGCAGCTTAGGCCTGGGAGTTATACTTAGCACAGATACGCAGTATTTT.

This clonotype was picked up many times. The genes are TRBV3-1 and TRBJ2-7, with D tentatively TRBD1 (6 bases). The CDR3 is 14 residues long. CDR1 LGHDT and CDR2 YNNKEL come from the germline V gene (reference sequence). Trimming shortened V by 4 bases and J by 3 bases, and 13 bases separated the two germline ends. The CDR3 is CASSRTQGSYEQYF. The DNA of the CDR3 is TGTGCCAGCAGCCGTACGCAGGGGAGCTACGAGCAGTACTTC.

The genes are TRBV6-4 and TRBJ2-3; the match to TRBD2 covers 7 bases. CDR3 length: 16 residues. The germline V gene encodes CDR1 MRHNA and CDR2 SNTAGT. The V segment lost 2 bases and the J segment 0 bases; nucleotides outside the gene matches: 5. The chain's CDR3 is CASSDRAGESTDTQYF. CDR3 sequence (DNA): TGTGCCAGCAGTGACCGGGCGGGGGAAAGCACAGATACGCAGTATTTT.

This clonotype was counted a few times. This sequence joins TRBV20-1 and TRBJ2-1; 9 positions match TRBD2. Germline values: CDR1 DFQATT, CDR2 SNEGSKA (reference sequence). The CDR3 loop spans 14 amino acids. Germline trimming cut 1 base from V and 3 bases from J; bases unmatched to any gene: 1. The chain's CDR3 is CSARASGDYNEQFF. DNA for the CDR3: TGCAGTGCTAGAGCTAGCGGGGACTACAATGAGCAGTTCTTC.

V gene TRBV12-3 or TRBV12-4 combines with J gene TRBJ1-4; no clear D gene. This CDR3 contains 13 residues. V was trimmed by 5 bases and J by 5 bases, leaving 9 bases between them. CDR3 amino acids: CASSPGRNEKLFF. In DNA form, the CDR3 reads TGTGCCAGCAGTCCCGGACGGAATGAAAAACTGTTTTTT.

The V gene is TRBV2, the J gene TRBJ2-3; 8 bases agree with TRBD2. This CDR3 has 14 residues. Germline V gene lookup returns CDR1 SNHLY and CDR2 FYNNEI. The V and J ends lost 8 bases and 6 bases, in that order; junction bases with no gene match: 10. The CDR3 spells CASLPGLGPDTQYF. Written as DNA, the CDR3 is TGTGCCAGCCTACCGGGACTAGGACCCGATACGCAGTATTTT.

This clonotype was recorded at least ten times. The V call is TRBV12-3 or TRBV12-4, the J call TRBJ1-5; 10 positions agree with TRBD1. The V gene end was trimmed by 5 bases and the J gene end by 3 bases; junction bases not matched to a gene: 1. This CDR3 spans 14 amino acids. This CDR3 is CASSGQGDNQPQHF. The CDR3 DNA sequence: TGTGCCAGCAGTGGACAGGGGGACAATCAGCCCCAGCATTTT.

This clonotype was observed at least ten times. The genes are TRBV5-6 and TRBJ2-1; D is perhaps TRBD1 (6 bases). V was clipped by 4 bases and J by 0 bases, with 11 bases between them. Looked up from germline, CDR1 is SGHDT and CDR2 is YYEEEE. The CDR3 length is 15 residues. The CDR3: CASSPTGSSYNEQFF. The CDR3 region has the DNA TGTGCCAGCAGCCCGACAGGAAGCTCCTACAATGAGCAGTTCTTC.

This clonotype was picked up many times. This chain links TRBV5-1 with TRBJ2-7, with no clear D. Trimming removed 1 base at V and 2 bases at J, with 7 bases between. This CDR3 has 13 residues. Germline V gene sequence: CDR1 SGHRS, CDR2 YFSETQ. The CDR3: CASSLWTAYEQYF. As DNA, the CDR3 is TGCGCCAGCAGCTTGTGGACGGCCTACGAGCAGTACTTC.

This clonotype has at least ten counts. The V gene is TRBV28, the J gene TRBJ2-1; 9 bases are a match to TRBD2. Losses at the gene ends were 2 bases for V and 8 bases for J; bases not matched to a gene: 4. CDR1 MDHEN and CDR2 SYDVKM come from the germline V gene. The CDR3 totals 14 residues. The CDR3 nucleotides read TGTGCCAGCAGTTTAGGCGGGGGGGCCTATGAGCAGTTCTTC. As protein: CASSLGGGAYEQFF.

This clonotype was recorded many times. The chain employs TRBV5-1 and TRBJ2-2; the D is unclear. The CDR3 covers 14 residues. Trimming took 0 bases from V and 3 from J, leaving 6 bases between them. Germline CDR1 is SGHRS and CDR2 is YFSETQ. DNA of the CDR3: TGCGCCAGCAGCTTGGCCATGGACACCGGGGAGCTGTTTTTT. Translating it yields CASSLAMDTGELFF.

As to this clonotype: A read error is likely, as this CDR3 ends without the conserved phenylalanine or tryptophan. The chain couples TRBV5-1 to TRBJ1-2, with TRBD1 identical over 12 bases. There are 17 residues in the CDR3. V gave up 0 bases and J gave up 0 bases; unmatched junction bases: 3. Germline V gene data show CDR1 as SGHRS and CDR2 as YFSETQ. The CDR3 DNA is TGCGCCAGCAGCTTGGTGGGACAGGGGGCTCCTAACTATGGCTACACCTAC. This translates into CASSLVGQGAPNYGYTY.

This clonotype came up many times. The V call is TRBV5-1, the J call TRBJ1-2, with 8 nucleotides matching TRBD1. Germline V CDR1 and CDR2: SGHRS, YFSETQ. There are 14 residues in the CDR3. The V gene end was trimmed by 3 bases and the J gene end by 7 bases; junction bases not matched to a gene: 8. For the CDR3, the DNA is TGCGCCAGCAGCTCCCCCGGCAGGGGGCTTGGCTACACCTTC. It encodes CASSSPGRGLGYTF.

This clonotype showed up many times. This chain uses TRBV6-2 or TRBV6-3 with TRBJ2-3, with 7 bases fitting TRBD1. This CDR3 has 13 amino acids. In germline, CDR1 is MNHEY, CDR2 SVGEGT. The V segment lost 8 bases and the J segment 5 bases; nucleotides outside the gene matches: 7. CDR3 coding DNA: TGTGCCAGCGTCCTAGGGGGCCAAGATACGCAGTATTTT. Amino acid sequence: CASVLGGQDTQYF.

This clonotype was picked up many times. The rearrangement joins TRBV12-3 or TRBV12-4 to TRBJ2-7, with TRBD2 matching over 7 bases. This CDR3 comprises 14 residues. The trim removed 3 bases at V and 0 bases at J, leaving 2 bases unmatched. The CDR3 region has the DNA TGTGCCAGCAGTTTGGGGGGGACCTCCTACGAGCAGTACTTC. This codes for CASSLGGTSYEQYF.

This clonotype was observed many times. One end of the junction varies from germline; a read error may be responsible. The CDR3 here is CASSEAGRGYTF. The CDR3 DNA reads as TGTGCCAGCAGCGAAGCAGGCAGGGGCTACACCTTC. This chain joins TRBV2 and TRBJ1-2, with no clear D. The V gene's germline CDR1 is SNHLY and CDR2 FYNNEI. The CDR3 contains 12 residues. The full variable domain, in which reference TRBV2 and TRBJ1-2 provide the parts outside the CDR3, is EPEVTQTPSHQVTQMGQEVILRCVPISNHLYFYWYRQILGQKVEFLVSFYNNEISEKSEIFDDQFSVERPDGSNFTLKIRSTKLEDSAMYFCASSEAGRGYTFGSGTRLTVV.

This clonotype has ten or more counts. This chain links TRBV15 with TRBJ1-4, with 8 bases that match TRBD1. The J segment lost 6 bases and the V segment lost 1 base, leaving 4 bases of the junction unmatched. There are 15 residues in the CDR3. The germline V gene has CDR1 LNHNV and CDR2 YYDKDF (reference sequence). The CDR3 protein is CATSRAGQEYEKLFF. In DNA, the CDR3 is TGTGCCACCAGCAGAGCGGGACAGGAATATGAAAAACTGTTTTTT.

This clonotype was observed many times. V and J are TRBV14 and TRBJ1-1, with a weak D call TRBD1 (6 bases). Deletions cut 4 bases from V and 2 bases from J, with 14 bases between. Germline V lookup: CDR1 SGHDN, CDR2 FVKESK. CDR3 length: 15 amino acids. Here the CDR3 reads CASSPDRLRNTEAFF. In DNA form, the CDR3 reads TGTGCCAGCAGCCCCGACAGGCTGCGAAACACTGAAGCTTTCTTT.

This clonotype has a count of ten or more. The J gene is TRBJ1-1, the V gene TRBV29-1; tentatively, D is TRBD1 (6 bases). The CDR3 is 14 residues long. In germline, CDR1 is SQVTM, CDR2 ANQGSEA. Trimming removed 6 bases at V and 2 bases at J, with 16 bases between. CDR3 DNA: TGCAGCGTCCACCGGGACAACACAAACACTGAAGCTTTCTTT. Its translation: CSVHRDNTNTEAFF.

This clonotype was seen many times. This rearrangement joins TRBV5-5 to TRBJ1-2; TRBD1 matches 8 bases. The CDR3 is made up of 14 amino acids. Trimming cost V 4 bases and J 4 bases; bases outside gene matches: 6. The germline V gene encodes CDR1 SGHKS and CDR2 YYEKEE (reference sequence). This CDR3 is CASSKDRAPYGYTF. CDR3 nucleotides: TGTGCCAGCAGCAAGGACAGGGCCCCCTATGGCTACACCTTC.

This clonotype was seen only a few times. This chain joins TRBV18 and TRBJ1-6; D may be TRBD1 (5 bases). The V gene's germline CDR1 is KGHSH and CDR2 LQKENI. This CDR3 has 17 residues. Between the trimmed V and J ends, which lost 3 bases and 8 bases, there was a span of 20 bases. CDR3 amino acids: CASSPSLLGGGDSPLHF. The DNA for the CDR3 is TGTGCCAGCTCACCGTCCCTTTTGGGGGGAGGTGATTCACCCCTCCACTTT.